This TCR beta chain came from a study of blood T cell repertoires in COVID-19. Study-wide context: Researchers got acute and convalescent COVID-19 samples from the United States, Italy and Spain. Sources were T cells, B-cell-depleted T cells, or PBMCs; the material itself was cDNA or gDNA.

The CDR3 has 15 amino acids. Trimming pared 4 bases from V and 1 base from J, leaving 14 bases between. CDR1 SEHNR and CDR2 FQNEAQ come from the germline V gene (reference sequence). Original analysis: Reference gene primer amplification yielded estimated nucleated cell counts. Clones were read by immunoSEQ multiplex PCR, and TCRdb kept only the in-frame ones, dropping some. That table gives V, J and clone size, and the DNA gave D and trimming. The sample holds about 200,000 clones; around three quarters are singletons and the top ten take 4.5% to 7%. This clone has ten or more counts. V usage is TRBV7-9 and J usage is TRBJ2-7; a weak D match, TRBD2 (5 bases). The clonotype originates from a woman aged 65 to 85 with acute or convalescent COVID-19. The material sequenced was peripheral blood. CDR3 nucleotides: TGTGCCAGCAGCTCATACCAACGACTATCCTACGAGCAGTACTTC. Translated: CASSSYQRLSYEQYF.